These 16 T cell receptor beta chains came from one sample sequenced in a study of T cell changes during pregnancy in multiple sclerosis (dated by TCRdb to about 2019). The library was obtained by the immunoSEQ multiplex PCR assay. TCRdb carries this immuneACCESS record with in-frame sequences only. Its versions omit some clonotypes, under half of them owing to an unresolved V gene in the studies checked, with the rest unexplained. The sample table contains more than 85,000 clones; only one count was recorded for almost 95% of them. Around 0.9% of the sample goes to the ten largest clones. The source material was peripheral blood, sampled before pregnancy. The receptors derive from a female donor with multiple sclerosis, enrolled in a pregnancy study.

This clone was seen just once. This chain joins TRBV6-1 and TRBJ2-7; TRBD2 is a possible D gene (8 bases). With 4 bases removed from V and 3 bases from J, the gap between germline ends came to 16 bases. Germline CDR1 MNHNS, CDR2 SASEGT. This CDR3 has 15 amino acids. The CDR3 DNA is TGTGCCAGCAGTGCCGAGGGGGCGGGGGGCTACGAGCAGTACTTC. Translated, it gives CASSAEGAGGYEQYF.

This sequence joins TRBV7-9 and TRBJ1-2; D perhaps matches TRBD1 (6 bases). Trimming removed 1 base from V and 8 bases from J, with 11 bases in between. The CDR3 has 13 amino acids. Germline CDR1 and CDR2: SEHNR and FQNEAQ (reference sequence). The CDR3 DNA follows: TGTGCCAGCAGCTTAGAAGGGGGGGGAGGCTACACCTTC. It yields the protein CASSLEGGGGYTF.

CDR3 residues: CASSLEAGGMVEQFF. CDR3 bases: TGTGCCAGCAGCTTAGAGGCGGGAGGCATGGTTGAGCAGTTCTTC. This sequence joins TRBV11-2 and TRBJ2-1; 8 bases fit TRBD2. CDR3 length: 15 amino acids. V lost 0 bases, J lost 9 bases, and 7 bases stayed unmatched. CDR1 and CDR2 (germline): SGHAT, FQNNGV.

This clone was picked up one time. In DNA, the CDR3 is TGTGCCAGCAGTCTCGGCAGCGGGGGGTACGAGCAGTACTTC. The encoded protein is CASSLGSGGYEQYF. The chain couples TRBV27 to TRBJ2-7; 9 bases match TRBD2. CDR1 MNHEY and CDR2 SMNVEV come from the germline V gene (reference sequence). Trimming removed 5 bases from V and 4 bases from J; junction bases left unmatched: 6. The CDR3 loop spans 14 amino acids.

CDR3 sequence: CAGRENEQFF. CDR3 bases: TGTGCCGGACGGGAGAATGAGCAGTTCTTC. The chain links TRBV2 to TRBJ2-1; D may be TRBD2 (6 bases). This CDR3 has 10 residues. Trimming left V 11 bases short and J 7 bases short, with 9 bases between. Germline CDR1 SNHLY, CDR2 FYNNEI.

The chain joins TRBV4-1 to TRBJ1-1, with TRBD1 identical over 7 bases. There are 15 residues in the CDR3. Germline trimming cut 4 bases from V and 1 base from J; bases unmatched to any gene: 6. CDR1 is MGHRA and CDR2 is YSYEKL in the germline V gene. In nucleotides, the CDR3 is TGCGCCAGCAGCCGAGAGACAGGGAAGAACACTGAAGCTTTCTTT. Translated, it gives CASSRETGKNTEAFF.

V usage is TRBV10-3 and J usage is TRBJ2-3, with 7 nucleotides matching TRBD2. The CDR3 consists of 14 residues. V dropped 3 bases and J dropped 4; count of bases not matched to a gene: 4. The V gene's germline CDR1 is ENHRY and CDR2 SYGVKD. The CDR3 bases are TGTGCCATCAGTGAACCTAGCGGAGCAGATACGCAGTATTTT. This sequence encodes CAISEPSGADTQYF.

CDR3 sequence: CASSFIDRGLGQPQHF. The CDR3 nucleotides read TGTGCCAGCAGCTTTATCGACAGGGGGCTGGGGCAGCCCCAGCATTTT. V and J are TRBV5-6 and TRBJ1-5, with 10 bases lining up with TRBD1. J was trimmed by 7 bases and V by 2 bases; bases with no gene match: 9. This CDR3 is built from 16 residues. Germline assignment: CDR1 SGHDT and CDR2 YYEEEE.

The rearrangement joins TRBV18 to TRBJ2-7; 14 nucleotides line up with TRBD2. The CDR3 length is 18 residues. J was trimmed by 1 base and V by 3 bases; bases with no gene match: 8. The germline V gene encodes CDR1 KGHSH and CDR2 LQKENI. The CDR3, as DNA: TGTGCCAGCTCACCGGCGTTGGGACTAGCGGGAGCTTCCTACGAGCAGTACTTC. It is translated as CASSPALGLAGASYEQYF.

This sequence joins TRBV5-4 and TRBJ2-1; 10 bases align to TRBD1. The CDR3 is 15 amino acids. J was trimmed by 1 base and V by 6 bases; bases with no gene match: 4. Germline CDR1 and CDR2: SGHNT and YYREEE (reference sequence). This chain's CDR3 is CASMTGGRSYNEQFF. CDR3 nucleotide sequence: TGTGCCAGCATGACAGGGGGCAGGTCCTACAATGAGCAGTTCTTC.

The chain couples TRBV6-5 to TRBJ1-4; the match to TRBD1 covers 7 bases. The CDR3 loop spans 14 amino acids. The J segment lost 7 bases and the V segment lost 0 bases, leaving 2 bases of the junction unmatched. The germline V gene has CDR1 MNHEY and CDR2 SVGAGI. The CDR3 DNA reads TGTGCCAGCAGTTACTCGAACAGGGGTGAAAAACTGTTTTTT. Residues: CASSYSNRGEKLFF.

A single count supports this clone. This chain uses TRBV5-1 with TRBJ1-4, with D perhaps matching TRBD1 (6 bases). The CDR3 runs 13 residues. Germline lookup yields CDR1 SGHRS and CDR2 YFSETQ. Between the trimmed V and J ends, which lost 4 bases and 7 bases, there was a span of 11 bases. CDR3 sequence: CASSQTGVEKLFF. The CDR3 region has the DNA TGCGCCAGCAGCCAGACAGGAGTTGAAAAACTGTTTTTT.

J is TRBJ2-5 and V is TRBV6-5; D is possibly TRBD2 (5 bases). The CDR3 has 15 residues. CDR1 MNHEY and CDR2 SVGAGI come from the germline V gene. Trimming removed 6 bases at V and 2 bases at J, with 16 bases between. CDR3 sequence: CASSRYGSGQETQYF. The DNA of the CDR3 is TGTGCCAGCAGCCGATATGGGAGCGGTCAAGAGACCCAGTACTTC.

The rearrangement uses TRBV6-1 and TRBJ1-5, with 9 nucleotides matching TRBD1. Germline CDR1 and CDR2: MNHNS and SASEGT. This CDR3 is 13 amino acids long. V was pared by 4 bases and J by 5 bases, with 0 bases of the junction left unmatched. CDR3 region: CASSGTGDQPQHF. CDR3 DNA: TGTGCCAGCAGTGGGACAGGGGATCAGCCCCAGCATTTT.

The J gene is TRBJ1-1, the V gene TRBV7-9; the D gene is possibly TRBD1 (5 bases). The V end lost 2 bases, the J end lost 1 base, and 5 bases lay between the germline ends. The V gene's germline CDR1 is SEHNR and CDR2 FQNEAQ (reference sequence). CDR3 size: 13 residues. DNA for the CDR3: TGTGCCAGCAGCTTACAGGGGAACACTGAAGCTTTCTTT. Amino acid sequence: CASSLQGNTEAFF.

The chain is built from TRBV30 and TRBJ2-7; 7 bases align to TRBD2. This CDR3 region has 14 residues. Germline CDR1 is GTSNPN and CDR2 is SVGIG (reference sequence). With 2 bases clipped from V and 3 bases from J, the junction kept 7 bases outside the gene matches. The CDR3 region has the DNA TGTGCCTGGAGTCCCCCCGGGACTATCTACGAGCAGTACTTC. This codes for CAWSPPGTIYEQYF.